One sample yielded the 30 T cell receptor beta chains listed below, sequenced in a study of CD8 T cells in ankylosing spondylitis. TCRdb recomputed calls from the 5' RACE reads with MiXCR, one row per CDR3 protein. The sample yields about 240,000 distinct CDR3 sequences, 8.6% seen once. Sequencing used blood, either unsorted or a sorted T cell fraction (not recorded which). The receptors originated from a male donor with ankylosing spondylitis or in good health (not recorded which).

This clonotype showed up many times. This chain links TRBV27 with TRBJ1-5; D is perhaps TRBD1 (5 bases). Germline-derived CDR1 and CDR2 are MNHEY and SMNVEV (reference sequence). This CDR3 region has 17 residues. Trimming took 3 bases from V and 1 from J, leaving 16 bases between them. CDR3 nucleotides: TGTGCCAGCAGTTTGAGGGGACTAACGGAGAGCAATCAGCCCCAGCATTTT. Protein sequence: CASSLRGLTESNQPQHF.

This clonotype appeared a few times. CDR3: CASSTPLAGGRDTQYF. The CDR3 DNA reads TGTGCCAGCAGCACACCCCTAGCGGGAGGGCGGGATACGCAGTATTTT. V gene TRBV9 combines with J gene TRBJ2-3, with 12 nucleotides matching TRBD2. Germline V gene lookup returns CDR1 SGDLS and CDR2 YYNGEE. The CDR3 is 16 residues long. Trimming removed 4 bases from V and 6 bases from J; junction bases left unmatched: 9.

There are many counts of this clonotype. This chain uses TRBV7-2 with TRBJ2-3, with TRBD1 matching over 10 bases. This CDR3 is 15 amino acids long. Looked up from germline, CDR1 is SGHTA and CDR2 is FQGNSA. V dropped 5 bases and J dropped 6; count of bases not matched to a gene: 8. The DNA for the CDR3 is TGTGCCAGCAGCGTACGGACAGGGGGTTATGATACGCAGTATTTT. Translated, it gives CASSVRTGGYDTQYF. The whole variable domain, filled in from reference TRBV7-2 and TRBJ2-3, reads GAGVSQSPSNKVTEKGKDVELRCDPISGHTALYWYRQSLGQGLEFLIYFQGNSAPDKSGLPSDRFSAERTGGSVSTLTIQRTQQEDSAVYLCASSVRTGGYDTQYFGPGTRLTVL.

This clonotype was detected ten times or more. The V call is TRBV7-3, the J call TRBJ2-1, with 9 positions matching TRBD1. Trimming cost V 5 bases and J 10 bases; bases outside gene matches: 12. The CDR3 runs 15 residues. Germline values: CDR1 SGHTA, CDR2 FQGTGA. CDR3 loop: CASSQGQGRQSEQFF. CDR3 DNA: TGTGCCAGCAGCCAGGGACAGGGTCGTCAGAGCGAGCAGTTCTTC.

This chain links TRBV29-1 with TRBJ1-2; D gene ambiguous. The CDR3 is 16 amino acids. Trimming removed 0 bases from V and 5 bases from J, with 19 bases in between. The germline gives CDR1 SQVTM, CDR2 ANQGSEA. The CDR3 spells CSVEDGVGYSYYGYTF. The CDR3, as DNA: TGCAGCGTTGAAGACGGGGTCGGTTATAGCTATTATGGCTACACCTTC.

The V gene is TRBV20-1, the J gene TRBJ1-1, with D unclear. The germline V gene has CDR1 DFQATT and CDR2 SNEGSKA (reference sequence). There are 14 residues in the CDR3. Trimming shortened V by 6 bases and J by 1 base, and 15 bases separated the two germline ends. The CDR3 sequence: CSALLWGANTEAFF. The CDR3 DNA is TGCAGTGCCTTACTCTGGGGAGCGAACACTGAAGCTTTCTTT.

The sample holds many counts of this clonotype. J is TRBJ2-4 and V is TRBV27; weak D call: TRBD1 (5 bases). Trimming stripped 4 bases from V and 0 bases from J, with 10 bases between. Per germline, CDR1 MNHEY and CDR2 SMNVEV (reference sequence). The CDR3 length is 15 residues. CDR3 sequence (DNA): TGTGCCAGCAGTTCAGGGCCGGTAGCCAAAAACATTCAGTACTTC. It yields the protein CASSSGPVAKNIQYF.

This clonotype was counted many times. The V call is TRBV7-9, the J call TRBJ2-3, with TRBD2 identical over 9 bases. The junction had 6 bases not matched to a gene; V was cut back by 5 bases and J by 3 bases. From germline, CDR1 is SEHNR and CDR2 FQNEAQ (reference sequence). This CDR3 spans 15 amino acids. The CDR3 sequence is CASSLWTSETDTQYF. CDR3 DNA sequence: TGTGCCAGCAGCCTCTGGACTAGCGAGACAGATACGCAGTATTTT. The whole variable domain, filled in from reference TRBV7-9 and TRBJ2-3, reads DTGVSQNPRHKITKRGQNVTFRCDPISEHNRLYWYRQTLGQGPEFLTYFQNEAQLEKSRLLSDRFSAERPKGSFSTLEIQRTEQGDSAMYLCASSLWTSETDTQYFGPGTRLTVL.

Ten or more counts support this clonotype. The chain combines TRBV15 with TRBJ2-4; unclear D gene. Trimming shortened V by 0 bases and J by 7 bases, and 7 bases separated the two germline ends. This CDR3 region has 13 residues. The germline V gene encodes CDR1 LNHNV and CDR2 YYDKDF (reference sequence). The CDR3 loop is CATSRDLPNIQYF. The DNA of the CDR3 is TGTGCCACCAGCAGAGATCTACCTAACATTCAGTACTTC.

This clonotype was seen ten or more times. The chain employs TRBV20-1 and TRBJ1-2; D remains ambiguous. CDR1 DFQATT and CDR2 SNEGSKA come from the germline V gene (reference sequence). The CDR3 has 13 residues. V shed 2 bases and J shed 7 bases, with 14 bases lying between them. The DNA of the CDR3 is TGCAGTGCTAGACCCTCGCCCCATCGTGGCTACACCTTC. The encoded protein is CSARPSPHRGYTF.

This clonotype was counted at least ten times. The chain couples TRBV14 to TRBJ2-1; D not certain. Germline V gene sequence: CDR1 SGHDN, CDR2 FVKESK. V lost 2 bases and J lost 11, with 7 bases in between. This CDR3 comprises 11 residues. For the CDR3, the DNA is TGTGCCAGCAGCCAAACCTCCAAGCAGTTCTTC. This encodes CASSQTSKQFF. Using reference TRBV14 and TRBJ2-1 for the parts outside the CDR3, the full variable domain is EAGVTQFPSHSVIEKGQTVTLRCDPISGHDNLYWYRRVMGKEIKFLLHFVKESKQDESGMPNNRFLAERTGGTYSTLKVQPAELEDSGVYFCASSQTSKQFFGPGTRLTVL.

This clonotype was found a few times. The genes are TRBV5-1 and TRBJ2-1; TRBD1 aligns across 9 bases. The trim removed 4 bases at V and 4 bases at J, leaving 3 bases unmatched. The CDR3 runs to 14 residues. Germline V gene data show CDR1 as SGHRS and CDR2 as YFSETQ. The DNA for the CDR3 is TGCGCCAGCAGCATGGGACAGGGTTACAATGAGCAGTTCTTC. This translates into CASSMGQGYNEQFF.

V gene TRBV7-9 combines with J gene TRBJ1-2; D is uncertain. The length of the CDR3 is 12 residues. Germline CDR1 and CDR2: SEHNR and FQNEAQ (reference sequence). V lost 2 bases and J lost 7, with 8 bases in between. CDR3 coding DNA: TGTGCCAGCAGCTTAAAGGGATCTGGCTACACCTTC. As protein: CASSLKGSGYTF.

V gene TRBV4-2 combines with J gene TRBJ1-1, with unresolved D. The V end lost 4 bases, the J end lost 5 bases, and 38 bases lay between the germline ends. The CDR3 runs to 22 residues. Per the germline V gene, CDR1 is LGHNA and CDR2 is YNFKEQ. DNA for the CDR3: TGTGCCAGCAGCCTGTCCGCCTTGGTGTCAGGCAGATCCTACCTGAGTGGGACTGAAGCTTTCTTT. It yields the protein CASSLSALVSGRSYLSGTEAFF.

Many counts were recorded for this clonotype. This chain connects TRBV6-5 to TRBJ2-2, with D possibly being TRBD2 (7 bases). Germline-derived CDR1 and CDR2 are MNHEY and SVGAGI. This CDR3 is built from 14 residues. Trimming removed 2 bases at V and 8 bases at J, with 12 bases between. The CDR3 DNA reads TGTGCCAGCAGTTACAGGCGGGGGCAAGGGGAGCTGTTTTTT. Translation: CASSYRRGQGELFF.

Ten or more counts support this clonotype. The rearrangement uses TRBV7-8 and TRBJ1-6, with 10 bases that match TRBD1. The CDR3 loop spans 17 amino acids. In germline, CDR1 is SGHVS, CDR2 FQNEAQ. V shed 3 bases, J shed 7 bases, and the junction held 9 bases outside the gene matches. The CDR3 nucleotides are TGTGCCAGCAGCTTTCCCCGGGACAGGGGTTTCAATTCACCCCTCCACTTT. Encoded protein: CASSFPRDRGFNSPLHF. Full variable domain (missing parts from reference TRBV7-8 and TRBJ1-6): GAGVSQSPRYKVAKRGQDVALRCDPISGHVSLFWYQQALGQGPEFLTYFQNEAQLDKSGLPSDRFFAERPEGSVSTLKIQRTQQEDSAVYLCASSFPRDRGFNSPLHFGNGTRLTVT.

This clonotype was recorded a few times. This chain uses TRBV7-2 with TRBJ2-7; 7 bases align to TRBD2. The CDR3 has 17 amino acids. CDR1 is SGHTA and CDR2 is FQGNSA in the germline V gene. V dropped 0 bases and J dropped 3; count of bases not matched to a gene: 11. As DNA, the CDR3 is TGTGCCAGCAGCTTAGCCCTAGGGAGGGAGATTAGCTACGAGCAGTACTTC. This encodes CASSLALGREISYEQYF.

This clonotype was seen more than once but under ten times. This chain joins TRBV30 and TRBJ1-1, with a possible D match to TRBD1 (5 bases). V lost 5 bases and J 6 bases, leaving 19 bases between the germline ends. In germline, CDR1 is GTSNPN, CDR2 SVGIG (reference sequence). This CDR3 has 14 amino acids. The DNA for the CDR3 is TGTGCCTGGTACCGACGAGGGGCTCGAGCTGAAGCTTTCTTT. Translating it yields CAWYRRGARAEAFF.

This clonotype showed up just a few times. The rearrangement uses TRBV29-1 and TRBJ2-7; D possibly corresponds to TRBD2 (7 bases). CDR3 length equals 13 residues. Germline CDR1 and CDR2: SQVTM and ANQGSEA. Trimming shortened V by 7 bases and J by 6 bases, and 19 bases separated the two germline ends. The CDR3 coding sequence is TGCAGCGCTTCCGAAACAGGGAGGGGCGAGCAGTACTTC. It translates to CSASETGRGEQYF.

The chain is built from TRBV24-1 and TRBJ2-3; TRBD2 is a possible D gene (6 bases). Per the germline V gene, CDR1 is KGHDR and CDR2 is SFDVKD. Trimming removed 5 bases from V and 7 bases from J, with 36 bases in between. The CDR3 is 21 amino acids. The CDR3 nucleotides read TGTGCCACCAGTGGGGAACAGACCTGGGGATCGCTAGCGCAGCCTACTTATACGCAGTATTTT. It translates to CATSGEQTWGSLAQPTYTQYF.

A few counts support this clonotype. CDR3: CASTPLAGGYEQYF. DNA for the CDR3: TGTGCCAGCACCCCACTAGCGGGGGGGTACGAGCAGTACTTC. This chain links TRBV12-3 or TRBV12-4 with TRBJ2-7; 13 bases are a match to TRBD2. The CDR3 is made up of 14 amino acids. V shed 7 bases, J shed 4 bases, and the junction held 4 bases outside the gene matches.

In its sample, this clonotype was seen many times. The chain is built from TRBV20-1 and TRBJ2-1; D is perhaps TRBD2 (6 bases). Germline-derived CDR1 and CDR2 are DFQATT and SNEGSKA (reference sequence). V shed 6 bases and J shed 4 bases, with 16 bases lying between them. CDR3 length equals 14 residues. CDR3 DNA: TGCAGTGCGAGACCCGGGACTGATTACAATGAGCAGTTCTTC. It yields the protein CSARPGTDYNEQFF.

The genes are TRBV5-4 and TRBJ2-1; unclear D gene. Germline lookup yields CDR1 SGHNT and CDR2 YYREEE (reference sequence). V was trimmed by 1 base and J by 8 bases, leaving 13 bases between them. This CDR3 is 14 amino acids long. CDR3: CASSLRVSWDEQFF. As DNA, the CDR3 is TGTGCCAGCAGCTTGCGGGTCTCCTGGGATGAGCAGTTCTTC. The whole variable domain, filled in from reference TRBV5-4 and TRBJ2-1, reads ETGVTQSPTHLIKTRGQQVTLRCSSQSGHNTVSWYQQALGQGPQFIFQYYREEENGRGNFPPRFSGLQFPNYSSELNVNALELDDSALYLCASSLRVSWDEQFFGPGTRLTVL.

This clonotype has a count of ten or more. The chain recombines TRBV4-3 with TRBJ1-3, with 7 bases identical to TRBD1. Germline assignment: CDR1 LGHNA and CDR2 YSLEER. This CDR3 is 16 amino acids long. J lost 0 bases, V lost 1 base, and 3 bases had no gene match. DNA for the CDR3: TGCGCCAGCAGCCAAGGGACAGGACTCTCTGGAAACACCATATATTTT. This codes for CASSQGTGLSGNTIYF.

This clonotype was seen repeatedly, ten times or more. The chain has TRBV5-5 and TRBJ2-1; D is perhaps TRBD1 (6 bases). The CDR3 length is 16 residues. Trimming took 4 bases from V and 0 from J, leaving 14 bases between them. Germline V gives CDR1 SGHKS, CDR2 YYEKEE (reference sequence). The CDR3 sequence: CASSRGQLLSYNEQFF. As DNA, the CDR3 is TGTGCCAGCAGCCGAGGACAGCTCCTCTCCTACAATGAGCAGTTCTTC.

This clonotype was counted many times. This sequence joins TRBV6-4 and TRBJ2-5, with TRBD2 matching 13 bases. Germline V CDR1 and CDR2: MRHNA, SNTAGT. This CDR3 region has 15 residues. With 4 bases clipped from V and 3 bases from J, the junction kept 2 bases outside the gene matches. In DNA form, the CDR3 reads TGTGCCAGCAGTGCGACTAGCGGGGGGAAAGAGACCCAGTACTTC. Its protein product is CASSATSGGKETQYF.

This clonotype was picked up many times. The chain joins TRBV6-2 or TRBV6-3 to TRBJ1-2, with 7 bases that match TRBD1. V lost 5 bases, J lost 0 bases, and 3 bases stayed unmatched. This CDR3 is 14 amino acids long. CDR1 is MNHEY, CDR2 SVGEGT, per germline. CDR3 loop: CASSGTAPNYGYTF. The CDR3 DNA is TGTGCCAGCAGTGGGACAGCTCCTAACTATGGCTACACCTTC.

This clonotype was observed at least ten times. The chain uses TRBV12-3 or TRBV12-4 and TRBJ2-7, with 8 nucleotides matching TRBD1. V lost 5 bases, J lost 4 bases, and 4 bases stayed unmatched. This CDR3 is built from 13 residues. The CDR3 region has the DNA TGTGCCAGCAGTGGACAGGGTTGGTACGAGCAGTACTTC. Translated, it gives CASSGQGWYEQYF.

This clonotype was seen repeatedly, ten times or more. The chain has TRBV2 and TRBJ2-5; 10 bases are a match to TRBD2. The CDR3 sequence is 16 residues long. Germline values: CDR1 SNHLY, CDR2 FYNNEI. The V gene end was trimmed by 4 bases and the J gene end by 5 bases; junction bases not matched to a gene: 10. The CDR3 DNA sequence: TGTGCCAGCAGTGGAGCCTCTGTAGCGGGGGGCGAGACCCAGTACTTC. Residues: CASSGASVAGGETQYF.

This clonotype was seen a few times. Possible read error: a much larger clone is one base away. The chain carries TRBV12-3 or TRBV12-4 and TRBJ1-1; D possibly corresponds to TRBD1 (6 bases). The CDR3 has 13 amino acids. V was cut by 5 bases and J by 1 base, with 8 bases left in between. CDR3 nucleotides: TGTGCCAGCAGTGGACAGTCGAACACTGAAGCTTTCTTT. As protein: CASSGQSNTEAFF.